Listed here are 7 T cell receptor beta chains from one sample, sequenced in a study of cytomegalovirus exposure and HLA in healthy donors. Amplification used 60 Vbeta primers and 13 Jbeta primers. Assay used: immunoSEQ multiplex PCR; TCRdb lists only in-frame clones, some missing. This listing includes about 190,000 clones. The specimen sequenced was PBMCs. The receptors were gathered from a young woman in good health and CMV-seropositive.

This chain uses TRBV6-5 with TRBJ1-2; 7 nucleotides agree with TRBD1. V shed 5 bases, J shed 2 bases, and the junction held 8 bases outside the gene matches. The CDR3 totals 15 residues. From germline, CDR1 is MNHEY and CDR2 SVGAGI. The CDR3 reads CASSLTGTANYGYTF. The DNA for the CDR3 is TGTGCCAGCAGTCTGACTGGGACAGCCAACTATGGCTACACCTTC.

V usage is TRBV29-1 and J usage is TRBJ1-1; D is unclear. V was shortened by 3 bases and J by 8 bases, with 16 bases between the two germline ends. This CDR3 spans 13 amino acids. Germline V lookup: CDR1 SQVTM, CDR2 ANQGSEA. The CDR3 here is CSVEQPSSFEAFF. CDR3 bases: TGCAGCGTTGAGCAGCCCAGTAGCTTCGAAGCTTTCTTT.

The DNA of the CDR3 is TGTGCCAGCAGCTTAGAATTCTCCACAGATACGCAGTATTTT. It is translated as CASSLEFSTDTQYF. The genes are TRBV7-8 and TRBJ2-3; D uncertain. V was shortened by 1 base and J by 2 bases, with 7 bases between the two germline ends. The germline gives CDR1 SGHVS, CDR2 FQNEAQ. The length of the CDR3 is 14 residues.

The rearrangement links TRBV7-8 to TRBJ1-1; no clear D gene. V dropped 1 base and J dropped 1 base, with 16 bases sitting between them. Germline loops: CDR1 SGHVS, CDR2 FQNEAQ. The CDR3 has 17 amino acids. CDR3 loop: CASSLERSYSPNTEAFF. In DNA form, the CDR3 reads TGTGCCAGCAGCTTAGAGAGATCGTACAGCCCGAACACTGAAGCTTTCTTT.

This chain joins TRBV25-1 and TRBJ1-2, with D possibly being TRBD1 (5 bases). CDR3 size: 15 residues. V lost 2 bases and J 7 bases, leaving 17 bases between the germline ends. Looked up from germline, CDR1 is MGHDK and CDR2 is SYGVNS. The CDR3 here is CASSERQQVLPGYTF. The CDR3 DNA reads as TGTGCCAGCAGTGAACGACAGCAGGTGCTCCCTGGCTACACCTTC.

CDR3 sequence (DNA): TGTGCCAGCAGCTATCTGAGCGGAACACTGAGCCCTTTCTTT. Translation gives CASSYLSGTLSPFF. This chain joins TRBV5-6 and TRBJ1-1; no clear D. This CDR3 has 14 residues. Trimming removed 3 bases from V and 12 bases from J, with 21 bases in between. The V gene's germline CDR1 is SGHDT and CDR2 YYEEEE.

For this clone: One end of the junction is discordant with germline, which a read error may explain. The CDR3 reads CASSPQGQGVFNEQFF. CDR3 DNA: TGTGCCAGCTCCCCACAGGGACAGGGGGTCTTCAATGAGCAGTTCTTC. This chain joins TRBV18 and TRBJ2-1, with 11 bases that match TRBD1. Germline CDR1 KGHSH, CDR2 LQKENI. The CDR3 runs to 16 residues. Using reference TRBV18 and TRBJ2-1 for the parts outside the CDR3, the full variable domain is NAGVMQNPRHLVRRRGQEARLRCSPMKGHSHVYWYRQLPEEGLKFMVYLQKENIIDESGMPKERFSAEFPKEGPSILRIQQVVRGDSAAYFCASSPQGQGVFNEQFFGPGTRLTVL.